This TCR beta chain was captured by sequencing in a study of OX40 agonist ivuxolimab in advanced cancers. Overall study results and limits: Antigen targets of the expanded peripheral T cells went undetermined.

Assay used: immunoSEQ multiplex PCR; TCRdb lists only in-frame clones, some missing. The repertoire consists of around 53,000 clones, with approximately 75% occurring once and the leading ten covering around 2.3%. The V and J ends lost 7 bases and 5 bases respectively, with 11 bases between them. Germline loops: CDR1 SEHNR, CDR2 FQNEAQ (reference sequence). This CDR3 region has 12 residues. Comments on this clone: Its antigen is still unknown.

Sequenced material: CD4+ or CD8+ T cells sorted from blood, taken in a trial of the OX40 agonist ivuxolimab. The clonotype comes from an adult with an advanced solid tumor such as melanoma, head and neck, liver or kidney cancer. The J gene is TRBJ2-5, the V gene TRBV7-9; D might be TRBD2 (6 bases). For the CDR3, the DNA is TGTGCCAGCACCCGGGGGTGGGAGACCCAGTACTTC. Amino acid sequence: CASTRGWETQYF.